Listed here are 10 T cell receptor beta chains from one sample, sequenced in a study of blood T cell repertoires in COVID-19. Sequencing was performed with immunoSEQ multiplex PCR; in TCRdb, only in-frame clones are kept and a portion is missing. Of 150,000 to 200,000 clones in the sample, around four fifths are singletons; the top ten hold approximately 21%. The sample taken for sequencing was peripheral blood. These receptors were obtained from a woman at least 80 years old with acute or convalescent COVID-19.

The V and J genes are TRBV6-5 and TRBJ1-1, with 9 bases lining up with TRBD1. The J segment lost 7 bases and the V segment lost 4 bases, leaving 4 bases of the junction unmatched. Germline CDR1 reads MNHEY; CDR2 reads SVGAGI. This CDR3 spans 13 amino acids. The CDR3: CASSLDRGYEAFF. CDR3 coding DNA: TGTGCCAGCAGTTTGGACAGGGGTTATGAAGCTTTCTTT.

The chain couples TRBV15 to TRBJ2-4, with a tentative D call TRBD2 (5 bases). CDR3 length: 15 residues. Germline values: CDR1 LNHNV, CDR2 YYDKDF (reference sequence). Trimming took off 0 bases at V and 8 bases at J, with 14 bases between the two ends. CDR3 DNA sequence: TGTGCCACCAGCAGAGATTGGGTCACTAGGGACATTCAGTACTTC. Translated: CATSRDWVTRDIQYF.

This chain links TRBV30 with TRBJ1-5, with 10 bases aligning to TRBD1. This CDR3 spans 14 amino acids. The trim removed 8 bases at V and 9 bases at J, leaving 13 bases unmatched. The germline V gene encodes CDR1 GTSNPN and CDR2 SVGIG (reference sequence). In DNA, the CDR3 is TGTGCCCTGGGACAGGGGAAAGCCATCGCGCCCCAGCATTTT. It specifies CALGQGKAIAPQHF.

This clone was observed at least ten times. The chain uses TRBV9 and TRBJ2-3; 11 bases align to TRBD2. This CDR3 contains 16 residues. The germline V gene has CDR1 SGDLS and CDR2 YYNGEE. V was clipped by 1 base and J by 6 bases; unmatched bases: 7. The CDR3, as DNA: TGTGCCAGCAGCGTACCTAGCGGGAGGTCCAGGGATACGCAGTATTTT. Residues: CASSVPSGRSRDTQYF.

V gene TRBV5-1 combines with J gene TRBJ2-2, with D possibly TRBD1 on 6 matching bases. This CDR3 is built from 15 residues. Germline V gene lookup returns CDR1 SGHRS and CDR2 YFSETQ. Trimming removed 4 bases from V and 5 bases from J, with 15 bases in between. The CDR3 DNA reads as TGCGCCAGCAGCCTAGGGACCCAGGGGACCGGGGAGCTGTTTTTT. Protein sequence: CASSLGTQGTGELFF.

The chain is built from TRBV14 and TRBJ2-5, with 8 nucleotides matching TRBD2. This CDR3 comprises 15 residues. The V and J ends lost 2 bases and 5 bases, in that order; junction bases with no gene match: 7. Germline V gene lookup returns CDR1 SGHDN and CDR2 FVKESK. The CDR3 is CASSQTSGRSETQYF. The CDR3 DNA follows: TGTGCCAGCAGCCAAACCAGCGGGAGAAGCGAGACCCAGTACTTC.

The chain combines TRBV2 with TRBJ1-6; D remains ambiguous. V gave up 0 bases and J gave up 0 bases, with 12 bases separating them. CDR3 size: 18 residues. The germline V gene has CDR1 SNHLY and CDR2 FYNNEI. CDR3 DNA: TGTGCCAGCAGTGAAGCGAGGCCCGCGAGCTCCTATAATTCACCCCTCCACTTT. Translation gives CASSEARPASSYNSPLHF.

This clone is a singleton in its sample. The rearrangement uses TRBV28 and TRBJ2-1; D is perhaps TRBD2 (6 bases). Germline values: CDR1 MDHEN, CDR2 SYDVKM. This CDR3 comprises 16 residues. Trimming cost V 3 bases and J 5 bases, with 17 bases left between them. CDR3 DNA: TGTGCCAGCAGTTTTACTTCCGGAGGAGGGAACAATGAGCAGTTCTTC. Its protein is CASSFTSGGGNNEQFF.

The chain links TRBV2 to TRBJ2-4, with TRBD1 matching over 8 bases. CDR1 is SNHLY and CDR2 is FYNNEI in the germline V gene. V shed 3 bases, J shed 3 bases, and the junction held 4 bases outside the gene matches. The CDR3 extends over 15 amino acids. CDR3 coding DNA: TGTGCCAGCAGTGAGGACAGGGTGGTCAAAAACATTCAGTACTTC. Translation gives CASSEDRVVKNIQYF.

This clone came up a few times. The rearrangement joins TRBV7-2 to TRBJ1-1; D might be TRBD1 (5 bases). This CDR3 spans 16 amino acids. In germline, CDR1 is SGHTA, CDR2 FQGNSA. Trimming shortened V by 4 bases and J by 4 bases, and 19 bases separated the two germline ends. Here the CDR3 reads CASSSRGTRGGTEAFF. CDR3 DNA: TGTGCCAGCAGCTCGCGGGGTACCCGGGGGGGCACTGAAGCTTTCTTT.